This T cell receptor (beta chain) appears in the sequencing data of a study of shared clonotypes between healthy human individuals. Clones were sequenced by immunoSEQ multiplex PCR, and TCRdb holds only the in-frame ones, with some missing. The repertoire holds under 700,000 clones, 85% to 95% seen once, with approximately 0.11% in the top ten. It was CD45RO-negative cells, positively selected for CCR7, that made up naive CD8 cells, with terminally differentiated effector memory CD45RA+ cells excluded. Germline CDR1 is SGHDT and CDR2 is YYEEEE. V trimming: 4 bases; J trimming: 2 bases; junction bases outside the gene matches: 12. This CDR3 is built from 18 residues.

The sequence was obtained from a woman between 25 and 40 years old in good health. Sequenced input: naive CD8+ T cells sorted from blood. The chain links TRBV5-6 to TRBJ1-4, with TRBD1 matching 9 bases. The CDR3 protein is CASSPPHRGPLTNEKLFF. In DNA, the CDR3 is TGTGCCAGCAGCCCGCCCCACAGGGGGCCCCTTACTAATGAAAAACTGTTTTTT.